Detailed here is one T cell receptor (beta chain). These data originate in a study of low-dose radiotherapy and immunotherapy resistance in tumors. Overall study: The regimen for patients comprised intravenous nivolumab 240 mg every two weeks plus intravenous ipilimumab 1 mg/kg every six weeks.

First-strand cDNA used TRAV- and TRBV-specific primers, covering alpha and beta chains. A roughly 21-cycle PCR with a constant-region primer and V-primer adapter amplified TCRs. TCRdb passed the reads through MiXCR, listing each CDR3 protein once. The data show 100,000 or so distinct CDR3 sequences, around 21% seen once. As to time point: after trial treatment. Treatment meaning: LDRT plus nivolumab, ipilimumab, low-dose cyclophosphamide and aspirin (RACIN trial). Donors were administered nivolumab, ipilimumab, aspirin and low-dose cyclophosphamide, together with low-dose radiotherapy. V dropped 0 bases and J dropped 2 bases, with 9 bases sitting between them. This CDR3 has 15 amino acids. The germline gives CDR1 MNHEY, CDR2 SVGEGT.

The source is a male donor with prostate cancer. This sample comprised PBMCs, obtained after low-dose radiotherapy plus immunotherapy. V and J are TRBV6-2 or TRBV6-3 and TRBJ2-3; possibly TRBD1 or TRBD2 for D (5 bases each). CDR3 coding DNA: TGTGCCAGCAGTTACTCGATGGGGGTCACAGATACGCAGTATTTT. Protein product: CASSYSMGVTDTQYF.